This TCR beta chain was sequenced in a study of shared clonotypes between healthy human individuals. Germline CDR1 MDHEN, CDR2 SYDVKM. This CDR3 is 13 amino acids long. The germline V and J ends were trimmed by 8 bases and 5 bases, with 14 bases remaining between them. Here immunoSEQ multiplex PCR was the method, and the copy in TCRdb shows in-frame clones only, minus some. The repertoire holds about 510,000 clones, with 90% to 97% as singletons. Sequenced input: naive CD4+ T cells sorted from blood. Subset given: CD45RA+ positively selected. The chain joins TRBV28 to TRBJ2-3; TRBD1 is a possible D gene (6 bases). This receptor was taken from a woman in her thirties in good health. CDR3 in DNA: TGTGCCAGCCAGGGGTCTACCAAAGATACGCAGTATTTT. It translates to CASQGSTKDTQYF.